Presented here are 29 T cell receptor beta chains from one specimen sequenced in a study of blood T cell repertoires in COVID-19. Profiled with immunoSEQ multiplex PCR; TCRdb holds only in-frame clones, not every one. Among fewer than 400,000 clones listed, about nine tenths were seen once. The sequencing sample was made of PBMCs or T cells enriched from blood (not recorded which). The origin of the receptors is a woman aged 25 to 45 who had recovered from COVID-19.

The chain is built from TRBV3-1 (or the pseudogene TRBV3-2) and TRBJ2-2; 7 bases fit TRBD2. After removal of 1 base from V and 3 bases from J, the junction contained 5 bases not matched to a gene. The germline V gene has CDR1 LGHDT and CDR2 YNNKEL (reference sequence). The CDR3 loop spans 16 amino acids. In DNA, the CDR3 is TGTGCCAGCAGCCAAGGCCGACTAGCAGACACCGGGGAGCTGTTTTTT. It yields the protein CASSQGRLADTGELFF.

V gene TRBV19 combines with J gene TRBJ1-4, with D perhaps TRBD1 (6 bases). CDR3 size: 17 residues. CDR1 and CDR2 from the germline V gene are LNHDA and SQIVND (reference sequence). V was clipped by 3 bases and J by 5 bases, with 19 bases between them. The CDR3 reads CASSILRQARQNEKLFF. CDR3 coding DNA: TGTGCCAGTAGTATCTTACGACAGGCCCGTCAAAATGAAAAACTGTTTTTT.

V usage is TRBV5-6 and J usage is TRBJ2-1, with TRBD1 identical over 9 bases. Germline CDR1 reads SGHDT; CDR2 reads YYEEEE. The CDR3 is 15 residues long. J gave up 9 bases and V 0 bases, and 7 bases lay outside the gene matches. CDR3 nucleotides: TGTGCCAGCAGCTTGGGCGGGACAGGGAATCCTGAGCAGTTCTTC. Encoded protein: CASSLGGTGNPEQFF.

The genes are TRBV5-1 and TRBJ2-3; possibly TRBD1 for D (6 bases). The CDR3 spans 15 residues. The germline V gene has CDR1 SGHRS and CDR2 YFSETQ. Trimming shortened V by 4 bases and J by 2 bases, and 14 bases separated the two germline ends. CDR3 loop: CASSTGHRNTDTQYF. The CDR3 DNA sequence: TGCGCCAGCAGCACGGGACACCGAAACACAGATACGCAGTATTTT.

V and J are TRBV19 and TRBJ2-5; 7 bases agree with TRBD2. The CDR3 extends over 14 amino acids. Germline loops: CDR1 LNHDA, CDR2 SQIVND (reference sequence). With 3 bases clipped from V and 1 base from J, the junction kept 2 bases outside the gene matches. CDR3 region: CASSMGGVQETQYF. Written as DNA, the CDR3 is TGTGCCAGTAGTATGGGGGGGGTCCAAGAGACCCAGTACTTC.

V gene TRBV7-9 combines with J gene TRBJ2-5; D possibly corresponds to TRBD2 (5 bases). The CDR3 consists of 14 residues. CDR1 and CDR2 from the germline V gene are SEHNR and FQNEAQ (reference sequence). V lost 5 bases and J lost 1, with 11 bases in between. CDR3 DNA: TGTGCCAGCAGCCCTCAGAGGGCCCAAGAGACCCAGTACTTC. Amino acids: CASSPQRAQETQYF. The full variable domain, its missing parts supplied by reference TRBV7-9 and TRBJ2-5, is DTGVSQNPRHKITKRGQNVTFRCDPISEHNRLYWYRQTLGQGPEFLTYFQNEAQLEKSRLLSDRFSAERPKGSFSTLEIQRTEQGDSAMYLCASSPQRAQETQYFGPGTRLLVL.

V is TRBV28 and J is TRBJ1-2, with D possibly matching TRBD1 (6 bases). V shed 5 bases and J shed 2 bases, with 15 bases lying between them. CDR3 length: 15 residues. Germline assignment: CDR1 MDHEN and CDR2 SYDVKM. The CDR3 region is CASSPPLGANYGYTF. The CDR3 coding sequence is TGTGCCAGCAGTCCCCCGTTGGGGGCGAACTATGGCTACACCTTC.

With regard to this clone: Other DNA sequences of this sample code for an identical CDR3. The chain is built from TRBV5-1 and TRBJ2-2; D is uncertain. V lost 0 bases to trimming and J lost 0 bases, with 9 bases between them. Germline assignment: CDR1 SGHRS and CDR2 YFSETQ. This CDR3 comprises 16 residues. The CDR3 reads CASSLGLAANTGELFF. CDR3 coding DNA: TGCGCCAGCAGCTTGGGCTTGGCGGCGAACACCGGGGAGCTGTTTTTT.

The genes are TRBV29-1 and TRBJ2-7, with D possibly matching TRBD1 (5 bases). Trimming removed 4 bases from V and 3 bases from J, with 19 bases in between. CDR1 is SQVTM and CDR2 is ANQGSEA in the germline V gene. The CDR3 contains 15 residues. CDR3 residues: CSVGGKGYNVYEQYF. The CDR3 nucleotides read TGCAGCGTTGGCGGAAAGGGGTACAACGTCTACGAGCAGTACTTC.

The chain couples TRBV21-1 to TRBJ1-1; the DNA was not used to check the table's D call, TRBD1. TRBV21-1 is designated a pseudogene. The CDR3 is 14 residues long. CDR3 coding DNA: TGTGCCAGCAGCAAAGGGCACCGGAACACTGAAGCTTTCTTT. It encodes CASSKGHRNTEAFF.

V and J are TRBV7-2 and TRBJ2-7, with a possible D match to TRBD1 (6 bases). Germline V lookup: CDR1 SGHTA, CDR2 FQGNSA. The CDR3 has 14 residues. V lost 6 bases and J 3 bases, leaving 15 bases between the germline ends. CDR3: CASSFSDRYYEQYF. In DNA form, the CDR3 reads TGTGCCAGCAGTTTTTCGGACAGATACTACGAGCAGTACTTC.

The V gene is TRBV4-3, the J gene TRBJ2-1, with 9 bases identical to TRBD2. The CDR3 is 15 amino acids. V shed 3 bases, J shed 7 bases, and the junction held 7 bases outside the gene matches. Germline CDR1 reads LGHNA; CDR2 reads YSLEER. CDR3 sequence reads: CASSHSGGGANEQFF. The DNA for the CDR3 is TGCGCCAGCAGCCACTCCGGCGGGGGGGCGAATGAGCAGTTCTTC.

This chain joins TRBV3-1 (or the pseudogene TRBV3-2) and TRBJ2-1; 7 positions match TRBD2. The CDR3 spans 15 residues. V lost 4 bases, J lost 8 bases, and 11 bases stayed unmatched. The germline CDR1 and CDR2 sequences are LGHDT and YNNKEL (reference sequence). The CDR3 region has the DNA TGTGCCAGCAGCCCCTCGCCGACTAGCATCCATGAGCAGTTCTTC. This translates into CASSPSPTSIHEQFF.

CDR3 bases: TGTGCCTGGAGCGCAAACGACAGGGGCTATGGCTACACCTTC. This codes for CAWSANDRGYGYTF. V and J are TRBV30 and TRBJ1-2; 8 nucleotides match TRBD1. This CDR3 has 14 residues. Per germline, CDR1 GTSNPN and CDR2 SVGIG (reference sequence). Unmatched junction bases numbered 7, after V lost 3 bases and J lost 4 bases.

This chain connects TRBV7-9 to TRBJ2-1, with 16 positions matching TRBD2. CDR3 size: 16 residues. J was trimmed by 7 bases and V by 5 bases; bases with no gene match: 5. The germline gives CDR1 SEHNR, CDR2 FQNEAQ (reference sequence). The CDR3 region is CASSGPGLAGGNEQFF. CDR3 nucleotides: TGTGCCAGCAGCGGGCCGGGACTAGCGGGAGGGAATGAGCAGTTCTTC.

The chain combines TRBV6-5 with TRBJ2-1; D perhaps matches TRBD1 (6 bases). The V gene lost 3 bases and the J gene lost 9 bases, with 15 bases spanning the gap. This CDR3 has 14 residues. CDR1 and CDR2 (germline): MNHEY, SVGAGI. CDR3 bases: TGTGCCAGCAGTTATGGGCTAGAAGGGGGTGAGCAGTTCTTC. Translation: CASSYGLEGGEQFF.

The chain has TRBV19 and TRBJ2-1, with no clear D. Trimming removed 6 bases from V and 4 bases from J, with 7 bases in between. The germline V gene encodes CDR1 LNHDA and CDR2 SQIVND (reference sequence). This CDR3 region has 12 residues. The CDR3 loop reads CASRSTYNEQFF. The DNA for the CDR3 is TGTGCCAGTAGGTCCACATACAATGAGCAGTTCTTC.

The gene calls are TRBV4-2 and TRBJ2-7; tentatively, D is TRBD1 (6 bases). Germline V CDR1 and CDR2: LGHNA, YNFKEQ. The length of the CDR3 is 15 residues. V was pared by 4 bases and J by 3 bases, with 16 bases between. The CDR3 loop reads CASSPSAGTIYEQYF. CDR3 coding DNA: TGTGCCAGCAGCCCTTCCGCCGGGACAATCTACGAGCAGTACTTC.

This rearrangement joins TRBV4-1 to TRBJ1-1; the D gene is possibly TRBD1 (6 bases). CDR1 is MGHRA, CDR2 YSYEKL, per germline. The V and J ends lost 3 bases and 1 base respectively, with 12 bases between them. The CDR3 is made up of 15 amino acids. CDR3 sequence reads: CASSQTTGKNTEAFF. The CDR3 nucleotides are TGCGCCAGCAGCCAGACGACAGGAAAGAACACTGAAGCTTTCTTT.

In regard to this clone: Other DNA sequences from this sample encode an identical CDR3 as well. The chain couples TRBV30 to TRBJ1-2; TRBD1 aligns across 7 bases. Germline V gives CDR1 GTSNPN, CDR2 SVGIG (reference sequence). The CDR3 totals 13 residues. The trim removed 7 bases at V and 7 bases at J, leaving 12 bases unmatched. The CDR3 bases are TGTGCCTACCCAAGACAGGGCCGGGCTGGCTACACCTTC. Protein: CAYPRQGRAGYTF.

CDR3 sequence: CASSVDRGGYNEQFF. DNA of the CDR3: TGTGCCAGCAGCGTAGACAGGGGGGGTTACAATGAGCAGTTCTTC. The rearrangement links TRBV9 to TRBJ2-1; TRBD1 might be the D (8 bases). This CDR3 contains 15 residues. V lost 0 bases and J lost 4, with 11 bases in between. Germline CDR1 is SGDLS and CDR2 is YYNGEE.

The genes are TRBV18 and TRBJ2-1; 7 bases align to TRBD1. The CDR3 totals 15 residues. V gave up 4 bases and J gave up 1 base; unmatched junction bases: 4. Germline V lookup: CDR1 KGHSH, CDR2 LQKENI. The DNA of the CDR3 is TGTGCCAGCTCACAAGGGGGCGCTTCCTACAATGAGCAGTTCTTC. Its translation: CASSQGGASYNEQFF.

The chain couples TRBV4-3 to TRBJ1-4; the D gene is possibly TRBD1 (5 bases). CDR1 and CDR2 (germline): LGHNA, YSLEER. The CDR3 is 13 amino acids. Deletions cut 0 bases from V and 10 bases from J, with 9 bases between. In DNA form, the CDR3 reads TGCGCCAGCAGCCAAGATCAGGGTGGAAAACTGTTTTTT. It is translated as CASSQDQGGKLFF.

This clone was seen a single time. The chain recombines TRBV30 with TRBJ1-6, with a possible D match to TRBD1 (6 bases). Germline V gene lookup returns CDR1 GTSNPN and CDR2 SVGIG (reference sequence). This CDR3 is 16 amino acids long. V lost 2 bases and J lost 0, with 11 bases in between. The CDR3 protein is CAWSIDRSSYNSPLHF. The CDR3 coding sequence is TGTGCCTGGAGTATAGACAGGAGCTCCTATAATTCACCCCTCCACTTT.

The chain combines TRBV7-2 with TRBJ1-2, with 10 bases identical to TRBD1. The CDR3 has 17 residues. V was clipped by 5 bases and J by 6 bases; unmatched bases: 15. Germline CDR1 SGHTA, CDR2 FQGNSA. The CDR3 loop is CASSNPWGQGLSDGYTF. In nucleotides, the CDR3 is TGTGCCAGCAGCAACCCTTGGGGACAGGGGTTGAGCGATGGCTACACCTTC.

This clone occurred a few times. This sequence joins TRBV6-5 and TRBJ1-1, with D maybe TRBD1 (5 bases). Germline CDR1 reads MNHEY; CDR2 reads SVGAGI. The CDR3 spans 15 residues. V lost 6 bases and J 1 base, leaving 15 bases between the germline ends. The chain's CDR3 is CASREDTGGNTEAFF. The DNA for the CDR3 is TGTGCCAGCAGAGAGGACACAGGTGGGAACACTGAAGCTTTCTTT.

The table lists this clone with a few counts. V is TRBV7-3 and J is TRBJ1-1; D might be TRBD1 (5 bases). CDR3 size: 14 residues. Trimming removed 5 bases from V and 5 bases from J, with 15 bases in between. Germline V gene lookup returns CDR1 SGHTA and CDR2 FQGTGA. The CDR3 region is CASSKDTGFTEAFF. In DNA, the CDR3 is TGTGCCAGCAGCAAAGACACAGGTTTTACTGAAGCTTTCTTT.

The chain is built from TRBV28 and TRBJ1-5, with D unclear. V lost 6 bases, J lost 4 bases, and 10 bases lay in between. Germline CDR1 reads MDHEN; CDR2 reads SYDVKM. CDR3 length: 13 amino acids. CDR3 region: CASRLTLNQPQHF. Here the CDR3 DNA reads TGTGCCAGCAGGTTGACATTAAATCAGCCCCAGCATTTT.

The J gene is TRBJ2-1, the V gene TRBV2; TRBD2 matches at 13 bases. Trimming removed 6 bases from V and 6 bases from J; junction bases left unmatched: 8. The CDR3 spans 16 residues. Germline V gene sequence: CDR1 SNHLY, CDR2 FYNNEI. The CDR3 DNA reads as TGTGCCAGCAGGACCCAGGGACTAGCGGGGACCAATGAGCAGTTCTTC. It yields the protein CASRTQGLAGTNEQFF.